The source of this TCR beta chain is a study of T-cell memory formation after mild COVID-19. Regarding the study as a whole: Contracting CD4+ clones sat mainly in CM and EM; CD8+ in EMRA.

A single record per CDR3 protein comes from TCRdb applying MiXCR to the 5' RACE reads. The table records more than 450,000 distinct CDR3 sequences, 18% of them present only once. This clonotype was seen a handful of times. Its antigen remains unknown. This receptor was obtained from an adult woman who had mild COVID-19 (a few samples of this study predate the infection). Cell type and time point are not known. The sequencing sample was made of PBMCs or a T cell subset sorted from them (not recorded which).

The CDR3, as DNA: TGTGCCAGCAGCAGACTAGCGGGAGGAACCTACAATGAGCAGTTCTTC. Translation: CASSRLAGGTYNEQFF. J is TRBJ2-1 and V is TRBV7-3; 13 bases fit TRBD2. CDR1 and CDR2 (germline): SGHTA, FQGTGA. CDR3 length: 16 residues. J was trimmed by 2 bases and V by 5 bases; bases with no gene match: 3.